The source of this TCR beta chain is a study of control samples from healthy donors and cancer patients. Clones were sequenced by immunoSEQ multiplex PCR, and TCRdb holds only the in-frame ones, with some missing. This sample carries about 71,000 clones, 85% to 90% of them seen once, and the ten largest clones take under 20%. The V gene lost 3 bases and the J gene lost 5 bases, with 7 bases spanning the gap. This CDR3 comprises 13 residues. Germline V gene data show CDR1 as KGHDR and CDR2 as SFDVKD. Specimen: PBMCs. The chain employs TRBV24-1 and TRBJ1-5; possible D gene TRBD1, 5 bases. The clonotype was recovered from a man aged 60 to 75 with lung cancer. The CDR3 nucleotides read TGTGCCACCAGTGATCAGGGTGATCAGCCCCAGCATTTT. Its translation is CATSDQGDQPQHF.